Following are 11 T cell receptor beta chains from one sample sequenced in a study of Ad26.COV2.S vaccination and SARS-CoV-2 variants. Documented treatment: some 20 received Ad26.COV2.S at low or high dose, single or two shots; about 5 received placebo; per-sample allocation not given. It was on day 63 after the first vaccine or placebo injection that samples were taken. The repertoire was sequenced with immunoSEQ multiplex PCR; TCRdb's copy has only in-frame clones and lacks some. Of about 370,000 clones in the sample, around 91% were seen once. This sample comprised peripheral blood, obtained in a trial of Ad26.COV2.S vaccine versus placebo. These receptors all come from a person between 18 and 65 years old who received the Ad26.COV2.S COVID-19 vaccine or a placebo.

This clone appeared a single time. The gene calls are TRBV30 and TRBJ2-2; D gene ambiguous. V shed 5 bases and J shed 6 bases, with 13 bases lying between them. In germline, CDR1 is GTSNPN, CDR2 SVGIG (reference sequence). The CDR3 extends over 13 amino acids. The CDR3 loop is CAWVSAVPGELFF. In DNA, the CDR3 is TGTGCCTGGGTCTCGGCTGTTCCCGGGGAGCTGTTTTTT.

This clone was found a few times. CDR3 sequence: CASSSKDQPQHF. The CDR3 region has the DNA TGTGCCAGCAGCTCCAAAGATCAGCCCCAGCATTTT. J is TRBJ1-5 and V is TRBV7-9; D not certain. The V end was cut by 4 bases, the J end by 5 bases, with 6 bases between. Germline CDR1 SEHNR, CDR2 FQNEAQ (reference sequence). The CDR3 contains 12 residues.

This chain connects TRBV7-9 to TRBJ2-7; the match to TRBD1 covers 7 bases. Trimming took 4 bases from V and 1 from J; bases not matched to a gene: 1. Germline V gene data show CDR1 as SEHNR and CDR2 as FQNEAQ (reference sequence). The CDR3 sequence is 13 residues long. CDR3 protein: CASSSGQSYEQYF. In DNA, the CDR3 is TGTGCCAGCAGCTCGGGACAGTCCTACGAGCAGTACTTC.

The chain carries TRBV2 and TRBJ2-7; D may be TRBD1 (6 bases). The CDR3 consists of 16 residues. In germline, CDR1 is SNHLY, CDR2 FYNNEI. Trimming removed 4 bases at V and 6 bases at J, with 22 bases between. CDR3 residues: CASSGGPGQLKSEQYF. In DNA form, the CDR3 reads TGTGCCAGCAGTGGGGGTCCAGGACAGCTCAAATCCGAGCAGTACTTC.

This clone was seen only once. This chain joins TRBV7-3 and TRBJ2-1; 8 bases map to TRBD2. V shed 6 bases and J 3 bases; nucleotides not matched to a gene: 10. From germline, CDR1 is SGHTA and CDR2 FQGTGA. CDR3 size: 16 residues. The CDR3 is CASSRLSGTSYNEQFF. Here the CDR3 DNA reads TGTGCCAGCAGTCGTTTGTCCGGGACTAGCTACAATGAGCAGTTCTTC.

This chain uses TRBV6-4 with TRBJ2-2; D is undetermined. V lost 0 bases, J lost 4 bases, and 6 bases lay in between. This CDR3 is 14 amino acids long. In germline, CDR1 is MRHNA, CDR2 SNTAGT. The CDR3 region has the DNA TGTGCCAGCAGTGACTCGGCCACCACCGGGGAGCTGTTTTTT. This translates into CASSDSATTGELFF.

With regard to this clone: This same CDR3 is encoded by further DNA sequences in the sample. J is TRBJ1-2 and V is TRBV28; tentatively, D is TRBD1 (6 bases). The CDR3 loop spans 12 amino acids. V was cut by 6 bases and J by 6 bases, with 11 bases left in between. Germline-derived CDR1 and CDR2 are MDHEN and SYDVKM. The CDR3 bases are TGTGCCAGCAGCAGGGGAGTAGATGGCTACACCTTC. Its translation is CASSRGVDGYTF.

This chain links TRBV10-3 with TRBJ2-2; TRBD2 matches 13 bases. Germline CDR1 reads ENHRY; CDR2 reads SYGVKD. The CDR3 is 20 residues long. Trimming at V came to 1 base and at J to 0 bases, leaving 8 bases not matched to a gene. CDR3 loop: CAISEFGTSGTSANTGELFF. CDR3 sequence (DNA): TGTGCCATCAGTGAGTTCGGGACTAGCGGGACCTCAGCGAACACCGGGGAGCTGTTTTTT.

The chain employs TRBV19 and TRBJ2-1; 13 bases are shared with TRBD2. This CDR3 is built from 17 residues. J gave up 0 bases and V 5 bases, and 4 bases lay outside the gene matches. Germline values: CDR1 LNHDA, CDR2 SQIVND (reference sequence). CDR3 amino acids: CASSALAGGGSYNEQFF. The CDR3 nucleotides read TGTGCCAGTAGTGCACTAGCGGGAGGGGGCTCCTACAATGAGCAGTTCTTC.

The chain recombines TRBV19 with TRBJ1-4; D perhaps matches TRBD1 (6 bases). Germline CDR1 and CDR2: LNHDA and SQIVND (reference sequence). The CDR3 sequence is 16 residues long. V lost 5 bases and J lost 10, with 23 bases in between. The CDR3 loop reads CASSLQSQGREGKLFF. The CDR3 DNA is TGTGCCAGTAGTCTCCAGTCTCAGGGGCGCGAGGGAAAACTGTTTTTT. Supplemented by reference TRBV19 and TRBJ1-4, the full variable domain reads DGGITQSPKYLFRKEGQNVTLSCEQNLNHDAMYWYRQDPGQGLRLIYYSQIVNDFQKGDIAEGYSVSREKKESFPLTVTSAQKNPTAFYLCASSLQSQGREGKLFFGSGTQLSVL.

The chain joins TRBV30 to TRBJ1-3; maybe TRBD1 (5 bases). The CDR3 is 15 residues long. Germline CDR1 and CDR2: GTSNPN and SVGIG (reference sequence). Trimming removed 2 bases from V and 0 bases from J, with 11 bases in between. CDR3 region: CAWSRGGYSGNTIYF. CDR3 nucleotide sequence: TGTGCCTGGAGTCGGGGGGGGTACTCTGGAAACACCATATATTTT.